A selection of T cell receptor beta chains follows, all from one sample in a study of T-cell reconstitution after alpha-beta-depleted transplantation in children. TCRdb used MiXCR to reprocess the PCR reads, holding one entry per CDR3 protein. The sample holds a few hundred thousand distinct CDR3 sequences; around 13% are singletons and the top ten take around 2.2%. The sequences come from PBMCs, mostly from graft donor cells, collected 360 days after TCRalphabeta/CD19-depleted stem cell transplant. The receptors were gathered from a male patient younger than 18 who had a stem cell transplant for acute myeloid leukemia, so the T cells may come from the graft donor. Each CDR3 is given with its conserved first and last residue. Each record gives: clone size, V gene, D gene, J gene, CDR3 protein, CDR3 DNA. D genes are given only for firm matches. Size values are once, few and many counts, or a class for expanded clones, and some rows have none.

size: -
V: TRBV27
D: TRBD1
J: TRBJ2-7
CDR3: CAAGGHEQYF
DNA: TGTGCCGCAGGGGGCCACGAGCAGTACTTC

size: -
V: TRBV7-2
D: TRBD2
J: TRBJ2-7
CDR3: CASSSPLAGKYF
DNA: TGTGCCAGCAGCTCTCCTCTAGCGGGCAAGTACTTC

size: once
V: TRBV7-2
D: TRBD2
J: TRBJ2-7
CDR3: CASSPPPIAGGSYEQYF
DNA: TGTGCCAGCAGCCCCCCCCCCATAGCGGGAGGGTCCTACGAGCAGTACTTC

size: many
V: TRBV3-1
D: TRBD2
J: TRBJ2-5
CDR3: CASSQPTTQLAGGETQYF
DNA: TGTGCCAGCAGCCAACCCACTACCCAACTAGCGGGAGGGGAGACCCAGTACTTC

size: -
V: TRBV7-2
D: -
J: TRBJ1-5
CDR3: CASSLGSGEQPQHF
DNA: TGTGCCAGCAGCTTAGGGTCAGGGGAACAGCCCCAGCATTTT

size: -
V: TRBV7-9
D: -
J: TRBJ2-4
CDR3: CASSLEVGYIQYF
DNA: TGTGCCAGCAGCTTAGAGGTGGGGTACATTCAGTACTTC

size: many
V: TRBV5-5
D: -
J: TRBJ2-7
CDR3: CASSLWPGAYEQYF
DNA: TGTGCCAGCAGCTTGTGGCCAGGGGCCTACGAGCAGTACTTC

size: -
V: TRBV6-5
D: -
J: TRBJ2-7
CDR3: CASSYSFVFSDSTYEQYF
DNA: TGTGCCAGCAGTTACTCGTTCGTTTTCTCGGACTCTACCTACGAGCAGTACTTC

size: many
V: TRBV29-1
D: -
J: TRBJ2-1
CDR3: CSVLLLHSYNEQFF
DNA: TGCAGCGTCCTTCTACTTCACTCCTACAATGAGCAGTTCTTC

size: -
V: TRBV10-3
D: -
J: TRBJ1-1
CDR3: CATNARPGRDTEAFF
DNA: TGTGCCACCAACGCCAGGCCAGGCAGAGACACTGAAGCTTTCTTT

size: -
V: TRBV27
D: -
J: TRBJ2-1
CDR3: CASSFPKPGLRANEQFF
DNA: TGTGCCAGCAGTTTCCCGAAACCGGGACTTCGGGCCAATGAGCAGTTCTTC

size: -
V: TRBV7-3
D: TRBD1
J: TRBJ2-5
CDR3: CASSSRTGGRETQYF
DNA: TGTGCCAGCAGCTCCCGAACAGGGGGCAGGGAGACCCAGTACTTC

size: many
V: TRBV7-6
D: -
J: TRBJ2-1
CDR3: CASSRTALGVYNEQFF
DNA: TGTGCCAGCAGCCGGACCGCCCTTGGGGTTTACAATGAGCAGTTCTTC

size: -
V: TRBV20-1
D: TRBD2
J: TRBJ2-3
CDR3: CSARDRLAGTTDTQYF
DNA: TGCAGTGCTAGAGACCGACTAGCGGGGACCACAGATACGCAGTATTTT

size: -
V: TRBV7-3
D: -
J: TRBJ2-1
CDR3: CASSPNSISPGEQFF
DNA: TGTGCCAGCAGCCCCAACTCAATAAGTCCGGGGGAGCAGTTCTTC

size: -
V: TRBV7-3
D: -
J: TRBJ2-5
CDR3: CASRTEYEETQYF
DNA: TGTGCCAGCCGGACGGAGTATGAAGAGACCCAGTACTTC

size: few
V: TRBV7-2
D: -
J: TRBJ2-1
CDR3: CASSPSPGLRFYNEQFF
DNA: TGTGCCAGCAGCCCTTCTCCGGGACTCCGATTCTACAATGAGCAGTTCTTC

size: -
V: TRBV20-1
D: TRBD2
J: TRBJ2-3
CDR3: CSASPMGGPTDTQYF
DNA: TGCAGTGCTTCCCCAATGGGAGGGCCTACAGATACGCAGTATTTT

size: few
V: TRBV27
D: -
J: TRBJ2-4
CDR3: CASSFGREGDENIQYF
DNA: TGTGCCAGCAGTTTTGGGCGGGAAGGGGATGAAAACATTCAGTACTTC

size: few
V: TRBV7-2
D: -
J: TRBJ2-1
CDR3: CASSLRLGGEQFF
DNA: TGTGCCAGCAGCTTGAGACTAGGAGGTGAGCAGTTCTTC

size: few
V: TRBV20-1
D: -
J: TRBJ2-3
CDR3: CSAIPGYTDTQYF
DNA: TGCAGTGCTATCCCGGGGTACACAGATACGCAGTATTTT

size: few
V: TRBV7-7
D: -
J: TRBJ2-1
CDR3: CASSPAGAHEQFF
DNA: TGTGCTAGCAGCCCGGCAGGGGCACATGAGCAGTTCTTC

size: -
V: TRBV7-8
D: TRBD2
J: TRBJ2-3
CDR3: CASGRAQRDTQYF
DNA: TGTGCCTCTGGGAGGGCTCAGAGAGATACGCAGTATTTT

size: few
V: TRBV7-7
D: -
J: TRBJ2-3
CDR3: CASSPMSGGSTDTQYF
DNA: TGTGCTAGCAGCCCAATGTCCGGGGGCAGCACAGATACGCAGTATTTT

size: -
V: TRBV28
D: -
J: TRBJ2-5
CDR3: CASIPSGVSGETQYF
DNA: TGTGCCAGCATCCCCTCGGGGGTCTCGGGAGAGACCCAGTACTTC

size: few
V: TRBV10-3
D: -
J: TRBJ1-2
CDR3: CAISEYGGFNYGYTF
DNA: TGTGCCATCAGTGAGTACGGCGGATTTAACTATGGCTACACCTTC

size: many
V: TRBV5-1
D: TRBD2
J: TRBJ2-7
CDR3: CASSLRSGRSYEQYF
DNA: TGCGCCAGCAGCTTACGGAGCGGGAGGTCCTACGAGCAGTACTTC

size: -
V: TRBV6-1
D: TRBD1
J: TRBJ2-7
CDR3: CASSTRTGGVSRVSYEQYF
DNA: TGTGCCAGCAGTACGCGGACAGGGGGCGTCTCCAGGGTCTCCTACGAGCAGTACTTC

size: few
V: TRBV5-1
D: TRBD2
J: TRBJ2-5
CDR3: CASSSTSGRQETQYF
DNA: TGCGCCAGCAGCTCGACTAGCGGGAGGCAAGAGACCCAGTACTTC

size: few
V: TRBV29-1
D: -
J: TRBJ2-3
CDR3: CSVPGRASTDTQYF
DNA: TGCAGCGTACCGGGACGAGCTAGCACAGATACGCAGTATTTT

size: -
V: TRBV20-1
D: -
J: TRBJ2-5
CDR3: CSGTSVQRTTQYF
DNA: TGCAGTGGTACAAGCGTCCAAAGGACGACCCAGTACTTC

size: -
V: TRBV5-5
D: TRBD1
J: TRBJ2-5
CDR3: CASSLGTASQETQYF
DNA: TGTGCCAGCAGCTTAGGGACAGCCTCACAAGAGACCCAGTACTTC

size: -
V: TRBV27
D: -
J: TRBJ2-7
CDR3: CASSSLPGLEPYEQYF
DNA: TGTGCCAGCAGTTCCCTCCCGGGATTGGAGCCCTACGAGCAGTACTTC

size: many
V: TRBV4-2
D: -
J: TRBJ2-7
CDR3: CASSQEYEQYF
DNA: TGTGCCAGCAGCCAAGAATACGAGCAGTACTTC

size: -
V: TRBV4-2
D: TRBD2
J: TRBJ2-1
CDR3: CASSQGLAGVYEQFF
DNA: TGTGCCAGCAGCCAAGGACTAGCGGGAGTCTATGAGCAGTTCTTC

size: few
V: TRBV10-1
D: TRBD1
J: TRBJ2-1
CDR3: CASSEYTGEAYNEQFF
DNA: TGCGCCAGCAGTGAGTATACAGGGGAAGCCTACAATGAGCAGTTCTTC

size: many
V: TRBV28
D: -
J: TRBJ2-7
CDR3: CASSLFGGTGEQYF
DNA: TGTGCCAGCAGTTTATTTGGCGGGACGGGAGAGCAGTACTTC

size: -
V: TRBV12-5
D: -
J: TRBJ2-1
CDR3: CASGCHSEPYNEQFF
DNA: TGTGCTAGTGGTTGTCACAGCGAACCCTACAATGAGCAGTTCTTC

size: few
V: TRBV12-3/TRBV12-4
D: TRBD1
J: TRBJ2-7
CDR3: CASSPGTALREQYF
DNA: TGTGCCAGCAGCCCCGGGACAGCACTTCGGGAGCAGTACTTC

size: many
V: TRBV4-1
D: -
J: TRBJ2-5
CDR3: CASGTLAAPQGTQYF
DNA: TGCGCCAGCGGCACTTTAGCGGCCCCCCAAGGGACCCAGTACTTC

size: many
V: TRBV2
D: TRBD1
J: TRBJ2-7
CDR3: CASAPGTGISYEQYF
DNA: TGTGCCAGCGCTCCGGGGACAGGGATCTCCTACGAGCAGTACTTC

size: -
V: TRBV29-1
D: -
J: TRBJ1-3
CDR3: CSVVGNSGNTIYF
DNA: TGCAGCGTTGTTGGCAACTCTGGAAACACCATATATTTT

size: many
V: TRBV12-3/TRBV12-4
D: -
J: TRBJ1-2
CDR3: CASSLGTGVGYTF
DNA: TGTGCCAGCAGTCTCGGGACTGGGGTTGGCTACACCTTC

size: -
V: TRBV30
D: -
J: TRBJ1-5
CDR3: CAWSVSVFSNQPQHF
DNA: TGTGCCTGGAGTGTGTCAGTTTTTAGCAATCAGCCCCAGCATTTT

size: few
V: TRBV6-5
D: TRBD2
J: TRBJ2-1
CDR3: CASSRGDNEQFF
DNA: TGTGCCAGCAGTCGGGGGGACAATGAGCAGTTCTTC

size: -
V: TRBV5-1
D: TRBD1
J: TRBJ2-4
CDR3: CASSSPGQGPINIQYF
DNA: TGCGCCAGCAGCTCGCCGGGACAGGGCCCTATAAACATTCAGTACTTC

size: many
V: TRBV24-1
D: -
J: TRBJ2-1
CDR3: CATSDPGPLNEQFF
DNA: TGTGCCACCAGTGACCCTGGACCCCTCAATGAGCAGTTCTTC

size: -
V: TRBV4-3
D: -
J: TRBJ2-7
CDR3: CASSQDRGFRYEQYF
DNA: TGCGCCAGCAGCCAAGATCGCGGGTTTCGCTACGAGCAGTACTTC

size: -
V: TRBV29-1
D: -
J: TRBJ2-2
CDR3: CSIGGGHPGELFF
DNA: TGCAGCATAGGTGGAGGACACCCCGGGGAGCTGTTTTTT

size: -
V: TRBV10-3
D: -
J: TRBJ2-3
CDR3: CAIKLYDTQYF
DNA: TGTGCCATCAAATTGTATGATACGCAGTATTTT

size: few
V: TRBV28
D: TRBD1
J: TRBJ1-1
CDR3: CASSPPTGVSTEAFF
DNA: TGTGCCAGCAGTCCACCGACAGGGGTAAGCACTGAAGCTTTCTTT